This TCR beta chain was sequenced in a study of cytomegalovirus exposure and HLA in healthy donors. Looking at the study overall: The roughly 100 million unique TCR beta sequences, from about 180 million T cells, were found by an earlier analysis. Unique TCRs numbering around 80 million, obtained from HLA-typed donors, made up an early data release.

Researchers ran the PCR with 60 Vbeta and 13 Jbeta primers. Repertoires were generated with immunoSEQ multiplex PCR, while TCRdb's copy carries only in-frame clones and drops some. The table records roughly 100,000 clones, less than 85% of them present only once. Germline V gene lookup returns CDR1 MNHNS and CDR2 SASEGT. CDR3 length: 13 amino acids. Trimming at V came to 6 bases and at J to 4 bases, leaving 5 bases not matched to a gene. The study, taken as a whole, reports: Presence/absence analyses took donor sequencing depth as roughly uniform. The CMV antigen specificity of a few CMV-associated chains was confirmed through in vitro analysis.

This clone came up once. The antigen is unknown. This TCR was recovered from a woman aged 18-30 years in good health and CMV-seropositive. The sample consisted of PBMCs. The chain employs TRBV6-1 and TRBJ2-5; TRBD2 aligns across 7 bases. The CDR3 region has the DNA TGTGCCAGCAGAAAACCGGGGGGAGAGACCCAGTACTTC. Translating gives CASRKPGGETQYF.